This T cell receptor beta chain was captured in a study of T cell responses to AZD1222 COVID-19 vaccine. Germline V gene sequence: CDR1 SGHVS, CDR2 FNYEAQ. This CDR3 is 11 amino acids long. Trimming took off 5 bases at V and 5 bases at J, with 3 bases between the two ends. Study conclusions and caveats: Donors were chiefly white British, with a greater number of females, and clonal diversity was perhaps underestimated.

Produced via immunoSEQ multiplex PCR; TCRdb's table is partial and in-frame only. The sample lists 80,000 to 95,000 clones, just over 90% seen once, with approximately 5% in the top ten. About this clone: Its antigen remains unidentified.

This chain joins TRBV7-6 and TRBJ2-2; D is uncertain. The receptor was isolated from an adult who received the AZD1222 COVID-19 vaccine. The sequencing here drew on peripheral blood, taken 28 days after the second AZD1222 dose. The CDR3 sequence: CASSPTGELFF. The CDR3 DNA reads TGTGCCAGCAGCCCTACCGGGGAGCTGTTTTTT.